The following is a T cell receptor beta chain sequence with its context. The antigen remains unidentified. The source of the sample is a study of post-analysis software for immune sequencing data. Findings of the study overall: Controls significantly exceeded multiple sclerosis patients in normalized Chao1 diversity. The study found TRBV5-6, TRBV5-1 and TRBV20-1 among 5 or 6 TRBV segments more frequent in patients than controls.

The CDR3 runs to 15 residues. From germline, CDR1 is SQVTM and CDR2 ANQGSEA. Presence of unique molecular identifiers characterized the TCR beta cDNA libraries. A single record per CDR3 protein comes from TCRdb applying MiXCR to the PCR reads. In the table there are about 620,000 distinct CDR3 sequences, about 44% of which are singletons. The clonotype was recovered from a girl aged 5-17 years with multiple sclerosis. Sequences were obtained from blood. The gene calls are TRBV29-1 and TRBJ2-7, with 11 bases aligning to TRBD1. The end of the DNA fits TRBJ2-5 better, so the J call may be wrong. CDR3 DNA: TGCAGCGTTGTGACGGGACAGGGGGTCGGGGAGACCCAGTACTTC. Translated, it gives CSVVTGQGVGETQYF.